These 4 T cell receptor beta chains were all obtained from the same sample, sequenced in a study of cytomegalovirus exposure and HLA in healthy donors. 13 Jbeta primers and 60 Vbeta primers were used for the PCR. TCRdb's copy holds only in-frame clones and misses some; the assay was immunoSEQ multiplex PCR. The data show 160,000 or so clones, with approximately 80% seen just once and roughly 10% held by the top ten. Sequenced input: PBMCs. These receptors were obtained from a man between 18 and 35 years old in good health and CMV-seropositive.

The chain is built from TRBV4-3 and TRBJ2-6; D perhaps matches TRBD1 (5 bases). The CDR3 sequence is 17 residues long. Germline V gene sequence: CDR1 LGHNA, CDR2 YSLEER. V was pared by 4 bases and J by 0 bases, with 13 bases between. CDR3 nucleotides: TGCGCCAGCAGCCGTCTTGTAGGGGACTCTGGGGCCAACGTCCTGACTTTC. Encoded protein: CASSRLVGDSGANVLTF.

The table lists this clone with a few counts. The rearrangement links TRBV7-6 to TRBJ2-7; 11 positions match TRBD2. The CDR3 is made up of 16 amino acids. J was trimmed by 4 bases and V by 2 bases; bases with no gene match: 7. Germline CDR1 and CDR2: SGHVS and FNYEAQ. The CDR3 is CASSLPGLAGGYEQYF. CDR3 DNA sequence: TGTGCCAGCAGCTTACCCGGGCTAGCGGGAGGATACGAGCAGTACTTC.

J is TRBJ2-1 and V is TRBV11-2; tentatively, D is TRBD2 (5 bases). Trimming shortened V by 4 bases and J by 6 bases, and 13 bases separated the two germline ends. This CDR3 comprises 14 residues. Germline-derived CDR1 and CDR2 are SGHAT and FQNNGV. CDR3 bases: TGTGCCAGCAGCTATAATACCCGGGGCAATGAGCAGTTCTTC. This sequence encodes CASSYNTRGNEQFF.

This clone was seen just once. V gene TRBV6-1 combines with J gene TRBJ1-4, with TRBD1 as a possible D gene (6 bases). Germline CDR1 MNHNS, CDR2 SASEGT. The V end was cut by 4 bases, the J end by 8 bases, with 20 bases between. There are 16 residues in the CDR3. The DNA for the CDR3 is TGTGCCAGCAGTGGCTCGCATAAGGGGGATGGAGAAAAACTGTTTTTT. Encoded protein: CASSGSHKGDGEKLFF.